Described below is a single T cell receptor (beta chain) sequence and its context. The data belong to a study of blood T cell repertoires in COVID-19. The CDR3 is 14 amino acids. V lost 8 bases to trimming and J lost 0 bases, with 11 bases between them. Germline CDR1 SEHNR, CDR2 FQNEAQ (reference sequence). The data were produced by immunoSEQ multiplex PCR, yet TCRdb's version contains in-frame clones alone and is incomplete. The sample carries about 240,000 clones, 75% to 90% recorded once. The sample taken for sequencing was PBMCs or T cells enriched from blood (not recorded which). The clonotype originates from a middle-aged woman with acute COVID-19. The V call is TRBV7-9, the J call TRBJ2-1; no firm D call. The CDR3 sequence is CASSPGGSYNEQFF. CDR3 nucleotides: TGTGCCAGCTCGCCCGGTGGCTCCTACAATGAGCAGTTCTTC.